The rows below give T cell receptor beta chains drawn from one sample of a study of OX40 agonist ivuxolimab in advanced cancers. Measured with immunoSEQ multiplex PCR; TCRdb has only the in-frame clones, and not every one. The sample consists of around 70,000 clones, roughly 88% of them appearing once. The source material was CD4+ or CD8+ T cells sorted from blood, sampled in a trial of the OX40 agonist ivuxolimab. The source of these receptors is an adult with an advanced solid tumor such as melanoma, head and neck, liver or kidney cancer. CDR3s include the opening cysteine and the closing phenylalanine or tryptophan. D genes are given only for firm matches. Where a row states a size, it is once, few, many or the class of an expanded clone; other rows omit it.

CDR3 protein: CASGFSPFSGTDTQYF
CDR3 DNA: TGTGCTAGTGGTTTCTCACCATTTAGCGGAACAGATACGCAGTATTTT
D gene: -
V gene: TRBV12-5
J gene: TRBJ2-3
clone size: -

CDR3 protein: CASGGTGGFSGANVLTF
CDR3 DNA: TGTGCCAGTGGCGGGACAGGGGGCTTCTCGGGGGCCAACGTCCTGACTTTC
D gene: TRBD1
V gene: TRBV19
J gene: TRBJ2-6
clone size: -

CDR3 protein: CAWSLGQGYDTQYF
CDR3 DNA: TGTGCCTGGAGTCTAGGACAGGGCTATGATACGCAGTATTTT
D gene: TRBD1
V gene: TRBV30
J gene: TRBJ2-3
clone size: many

CDR3 protein: CASSLVGESVF
CDR3 DNA: TGCGCCAGCAGCTTAGTCGGGGAAAGCGTCTTC
D gene: -
V gene: TRBV5-1
J gene: TRBJ2-1
clone size: -

CDR3 protein: CASSQKGTDTQYF
CDR3 DNA: TGCGCCAGCAGCCAGAAGGGAACAGATACGCAGTATTTT
D gene: -
V gene: TRBV4-1
J gene: TRBJ2-3
clone size: -

CDR3 protein: CASSSLENTEAFF
CDR3 DNA: TGTGCCAGCTCATCCCTAGAGAACACTGAAGCTTTCTTT
D gene: -
V gene: TRBV18
J gene: TRBJ1-1
clone size: -

CDR3 protein: CASSGQGGTYNEQFF
CDR3 DNA: TGTGCCAGCAGCGGACAGGGAGGGACCTACAATGAGCAGTTCTTC
D gene: -
V gene: TRBV9
J gene: TRBJ2-1
clone size: -

CDR3 protein: CASSVRDGGGETQYF
CDR3 DNA: TGTGCCAGCAGCGTTAGGGACGGAGGAGGAGAGACCCAGTACTTC
D gene: -
V gene: TRBV9
J gene: TRBJ2-5
clone size: -

CDR3 protein: CASSQIGQDLYGYTF
CDR3 DNA: TGTGCCAGCAGCCAGATAGGACAGGACCTCTATGGCTACACCTTC
D gene: TRBD1
V gene: TRBV16
J gene: TRBJ1-2
clone size: -

CDR3 protein: CASSFVQIANYGYTF
CDR3 DNA: TGTGCCAGCAGTTTCGTTCAGATAGCTAACTATGGCTACACCTTC
D gene: -
V gene: TRBV28
J gene: TRBJ1-2
clone size: -

CDR3 protein: CASSLALSSYEQYF
CDR3 DNA: TGTGCCAGCAGCTTAGCACTGAGCTCCTACGAGCAGTACTTC
D gene: -
V gene: TRBV7-2
J gene: TRBJ2-7
clone size: once

CDR3 protein: CASSSLGEKLFF
CDR3 DNA: TGCGCCAGCAGCTCCCTCGGGGAAAAACTGTTTTTT
D gene: -
V gene: TRBV5-1
J gene: TRBJ1-4
clone size: -

CDR3 protein: CASSLRTQNYEQYF
CDR3 DNA: TGTGCCAGCAGCTTAAGGACGCAGAACTACGAGCAGTACTTC
D gene: -
V gene: TRBV7-2
J gene: TRBJ2-7
clone size: -

CDR3 protein: CASSLSGRWNTQYF
CDR3 DNA: TGTGCCAGTAGTCTCAGCGGGAGGTGGAATACGCAGTATTTT
D gene: TRBD2
V gene: TRBV19
J gene: TRBJ2-3
clone size: -

CDR3 protein: CASRTDMNTEAFF
CDR3 DNA: TGTGCCAGCCGGACTGATATGAACACTGAAGCTTTCTTT
D gene: -
V gene: TRBV2
J gene: TRBJ1-1
clone size: few

CDR3 protein: CASTYATSGGTGELFF
CDR3 DNA: TGTGCCAGTACGTACGCCACTAGCGGGGGCACCGGGGAGCTGTTTTTT
D gene: TRBD2
V gene: TRBV19
J gene: TRBJ2-2
clone size: -

CDR3 protein: CASSPRRRLIPAETQYF
CDR3 DNA: TGTGCCAGTAGTCCCCGGAGGAGGTTAATACCGGCAGAGACCCAGTACTTC
D gene: -
V gene: TRBV19
J gene: TRBJ2-5
clone size: -

CDR3 protein: CASSLVSETNYGYTF
CDR3 DNA: TGCGCCAGCAGCTTGGTTTCGGAAACTAACTATGGCTACACCTTC
D gene: -
V gene: TRBV5-1
J gene: TRBJ1-2
clone size: once

CDR3 protein: CASSLDIYVNQPQHF
CDR3 DNA: TGTGCCAGCAGCTTGGACATTTACGTCAATCAGCCCCAGCATTTT
D gene: -
V gene: TRBV7-8
J gene: TRBJ1-5
clone size: -

CDR3 protein: CAWGTWAAEAFF
CDR3 DNA: TGTGCCTGGGGGACCTGGGCAGCTGAAGCTTTCTTT
D gene: -
V gene: TRBV30
J gene: TRBJ1-1
clone size: few

CDR3 protein: CASTPLTLNTEAFF
CDR3 DNA: TGTGCCAGCACCCCATTGACCTTGAACACTGAAGCTTTCTTT
D gene: -
V gene: TRBV11-3
J gene: TRBJ1-1
clone size: -

CDR3 protein: CAWKGFGTAGDEKLFF
CDR3 DNA: TGTGCCTGGAAAGGATTCGGGACGGCCGGGGATGAAAAACTGTTTTTT
D gene: -
V gene: TRBV30
J gene: TRBJ1-4
clone size: -

CDR3 protein: CASSYAPPDYAYEQFF
CDR3 DNA: TGTGCCAGCAGTTACGCCCCCCCTGATTACGCTTATGAGCAGTTCTTC
D gene: -
V gene: TRBV6-6
J gene: TRBJ2-1
clone size: -

CDR3 protein: CASSRGRGQVSYEQYF
CDR3 DNA: TGCGCCAGCAGCCGGGGTCGGGGGCAAGTCTCCTACGAGCAGTACTTC
D gene: -
V gene: TRBV4-1
J gene: TRBJ2-7
clone size: -

CDR3 protein: CASSPMRTSGNNEQFF
CDR3 DNA: TGTGCCAGTAGTCCAATGCGGACTAGCGGGAACAATGAGCAGTTCTTC
D gene: TRBD2
V gene: TRBV19
J gene: TRBJ2-1
clone size: -

CDR3 protein: CASSGDTYEQYF
CDR3 DNA: TGCGCCAGCAGTGGGGATACCTACGAGCAGTACTTC
D gene: -
V gene: TRBV10-1
J gene: TRBJ2-7
clone size: -

CDR3 protein: CASSGGGAVGVETQYF
CDR3 DNA: TGTGCCAGCAGCGGCGGGGGGGCAGTTGGAGTAGAGACCCAGTACTTC
D gene: TRBD2
V gene: TRBV7-6
J gene: TRBJ2-5
clone size: -

CDR3 protein: CATSRTGGDYGYTF
CDR3 DNA: TGTGCCACCTCCCGGACAGGGGGAGACTATGGCTACACCTTC
D gene: TRBD1
V gene: TRBV6-4
J gene: TRBJ1-2
clone size: once

CDR3 protein: CASREAGDTQYF
CDR3 DNA: TGTGCCAGCAGAGAGGCCGGAGATACGCAGTATTTT
D gene: -
V gene: TRBV11-2
J gene: TRBJ2-3
clone size: -

CDR3 protein: CASSEAGGLFF
CDR3 DNA: TGTGCCAGCAGTGAAGCGGGGGGGCTGTTTTTT
D gene: -
V gene: TRBV6-1
J gene: TRBJ2-2
clone size: -

CDR3 protein: CASSQDSWGIDTEAFF
CDR3 DNA: TGTGCCAGCAGCCAAGACTCCTGGGGCATAGACACTGAAGCTTTCTTT
D gene: -
V gene: TRBV14
J gene: TRBJ1-1
clone size: -

CDR3 protein: CASSVRQTGFGTGELFF
CDR3 DNA: TGTGCCAGCAGTGTCCGCCAAACAGGGTTCGGCACCGGGGAGCTGTTTTTT
D gene: -
V gene: TRBV2
J gene: TRBJ2-2
clone size: few

CDR3 protein: CASSSTGGGEKLFF
CDR3 DNA: TGCGCCAGCAGCTCGACAGGGGGTGGTGAAAAACTGTTTTTT
D gene: TRBD1
V gene: TRBV5-1
J gene: TRBJ1-4
clone size: -

CDR3 protein: CASPLPNTGELFF
CDR3 DNA: TGTGCCAGCCCCCTTCCTAACACCGGGGAGCTGTTTTTT
D gene: -
V gene: TRBV11-2
J gene: TRBJ2-2
clone size: -

CDR3 protein: CASSLRVNQPQHF
CDR3 DNA: TGTGCCAGCAGTTTAAGGGTCAATCAGCCCCAGCATTTT
D gene: -
V gene: TRBV27
J gene: TRBJ1-5
clone size: -

CDR3 protein: CASSLAVGHLANYGYTF
CDR3 DNA: TGTGCCAGCAGCTTGGCGGTCGGACACCTCGCTAACTATGGCTACACCTTC
D gene: -
V gene: TRBV5-5
J gene: TRBJ1-2
clone size: -

CDR3 protein: CASRTGMSMNTEAFF
CDR3 DNA: TGCGCCAGCAGAACAGGGATGTCGATGAACACTGAAGCTTTCTTT
D gene: -
V gene: TRBV5-1
J gene: TRBJ1-1
clone size: -

CDR3 protein: CSVDYVSGLYNEQFF
CDR3 DNA: TGCAGCGTTGACTATGTCTCGGGACTTTACAATGAGCAGTTCTTC
D gene: -
V gene: TRBV29-1
J gene: TRBJ2-1
clone size: -

CDR3 protein: CASSSSLGKGQETQYF
CDR3 DNA: TGTGCCAGCAGCTCATCACTAGGCAAGGGGCAAGAGACCCAGTACTTC
D gene: -
V gene: TRBV7-2
J gene: TRBJ2-5
clone size: -

CDR3 protein: CASSGGRLNTEAFF
CDR3 DNA: TGTGCCAGCAGCGGGGGACGGCTGAACACTGAAGCTTTCTTT
D gene: -
V gene: TRBV9
J gene: TRBJ1-1
clone size: -

CDR3 protein: CAWSKQAGTDTQYF
CDR3 DNA: TGTGCCTGGAGTAAGCAGGCGGGCACAGATACGCAGTATTTT
D gene: -
V gene: TRBV30
J gene: TRBJ2-3
clone size: -

CDR3 protein: CASSDGQEGKTQYF
CDR3 DNA: TGTGCCAGTAGTGACGGACAGGAGGGAAAGACCCAGTACTTC
D gene: -
V gene: TRBV19
J gene: TRBJ2-5
clone size: once

CDR3 protein: CASSPHAGEAFF
CDR3 DNA: TGTGCCAGCTCACCGCACGCGGGGGAAGCTTTCTTT
D gene: -
V gene: TRBV18
J gene: TRBJ1-1
clone size: few

CDR3 protein: CASSLGVDNSPLHF
CDR3 DNA: TGTGCCAGCAGCCTGGGAGTGGATAATTCACCCCTCCACTTT
D gene: -
V gene: TRBV16
J gene: TRBJ1-6
clone size: -

CDR3 protein: CASRYRDRGPGELFF
CDR3 DNA: TGTGCCAGCAGATACCGGGACAGGGGCCCCGGGGAGCTGTTTTTT
D gene: TRBD1
V gene: TRBV11-1
J gene: TRBJ2-2
clone size: -

CDR3 protein: CASTGVLRWNTGELFF
CDR3 DNA: TGTGCCAGCACGGGGGTCTTGCGCTGGAACACCGGGGAGCTGTTTTTT
D gene: -
V gene: TRBV6-6
J gene: TRBJ2-2
clone size: -

CDR3 protein: CASSESPGGQGRYGYTF
CDR3 DNA: TGTGCCAGCAGTGAAAGCCCAGGGGGCCAAGGCCGCTATGGCTACACCTTC
D gene: TRBD1
V gene: TRBV6-1
J gene: TRBJ1-2
clone size: -

CDR3 protein: CATSYGTAGSPLHF
CDR3 DNA: TGTGCCACCAGCTACGGGACAGCTGGATCACCCCTCCACTTT
D gene: TRBD1
V gene: TRBV15
J gene: TRBJ1-6
clone size: -

CDR3 protein: CAWSLWTGRETQYF
CDR3 DNA: TGTGCCTGGAGTCTATGGACAGGGCGGGAGACCCAGTACTTC
D gene: TRBD1
V gene: TRBV30
J gene: TRBJ2-5
clone size: -

CDR3 protein: CASSQGHQLAYEQYF
CDR3 DNA: TGCGCCAGCAGCCAAGGACACCAACTGGCCTACGAGCAGTACTTC
D gene: -
V gene: TRBV4-1
J gene: TRBJ2-7
clone size: -

CDR3 protein: CASSLTSLDRRYGYTF
CDR3 DNA: TGTGCCAGCAGCTTAACCTCTCTTGACAGGAGGTATGGCTACACCTTC
D gene: -
V gene: TRBV7-3
J gene: TRBJ1-2
clone size: -

CDR3 protein: CASSSTGSETQYF
CDR3 DNA: TGTGCCAGCAGCTCGACAGGGTCGGAGACCCAGTACTTC
D gene: TRBD1
V gene: TRBV7-2
J gene: TRBJ2-5
clone size: -

CDR3 protein: CASSFSSGAFTNEQFF
CDR3 DNA: TGTGCCAGCAGTTTCTCCTCAGGGGCCTTCACAAATGAGCAGTTCTTC
D gene: -
V gene: TRBV6-5
J gene: TRBJ2-1
clone size: -

CDR3 protein: CASSPPVSGGPDTQYF
CDR3 DNA: TGTGCCAGCTCACCCCCAGTTAGCGGGGGGCCCGATACGCAGTATTTT
D gene: TRBD2
V gene: TRBV18
J gene: TRBJ2-3
clone size: -

CDR3 protein: CASSYGRRDYEQYF
CDR3 DNA: TGTGCCAGCAGTTACGGACGGAGGGACTACGAGCAGTACTTC
D gene: -
V gene: TRBV6-5
J gene: TRBJ2-7
clone size: -

CDR3 protein: CASSLARLTWDTSGNTIYF
CDR3 DNA: TGTGCCAGCAGCTTAGCGCGGCTCACTTGGGACACCTCTGGAAACACCATATATTTT
D gene: -
V gene: TRBV11-1
J gene: TRBJ1-3
clone size: -

CDR3 protein: CASSQSSEKLFF
CDR3 DNA: TGCGCCAGCAGTCAATCTAGTGAAAAACTGTTTTTT
D gene: -
V gene: TRBV23-1
J gene: TRBJ1-4
clone size: -

CDR3 protein: CSVGQHPLDGYTF
CDR3 DNA: TGCAGCGTTGGACAGCACCCCTTGGATGGCTACACCTTC
D gene: -
V gene: TRBV29-1
J gene: TRBJ1-2
clone size: -

CDR3 protein: CASSLVKTDYNEQFF
CDR3 DNA: TGCGCCAGCAGCTTGGTAAAGACGGATTACAATGAGCAGTTCTTC
D gene: -
V gene: TRBV5-1
J gene: TRBJ2-1
clone size: -